This T cell receptor beta chain was captured by sequencing in a study of cytotoxic CD8 clonotypes in ibrutinib-treated CLL. Points on this clone: Its specificity is unknown.

Regarding the study as a whole: Clonality showed a rise at ibrutinib response that reversed toward baseline at progression. Clonality at baseline surpassed age-matched healthy donors and tracked circulating CD8+ T-cell counts.

Sequencing was performed with immunoSEQ multiplex PCR; in TCRdb, only in-frame clones are kept and a portion is missing. This sample has 15,000 to 20,000 clones, with roughly 65% found just once. Sequencing was performed on PBMCs, taken before ibrutinib treatment. The clonotype was recovered from a human donor with chronic lymphocytic leukemia.

Here the CDR3 reads CASSQDSTGTNYGYTF. In DNA form, the CDR3 reads TGTGCCAGCAGCCAAGACTCGACAGGAACTAACTATGGCTACACCTTC. The V call is TRBV4-2, the J call TRBJ1-2; D is possibly TRBD1 (6 bases). This CDR3 contains 16 residues. The V end lost 0 bases, the J end lost 0 bases, and 11 bases lay between the germline ends. The V gene's germline CDR1 is LGHNA and CDR2 YNFKEQ.